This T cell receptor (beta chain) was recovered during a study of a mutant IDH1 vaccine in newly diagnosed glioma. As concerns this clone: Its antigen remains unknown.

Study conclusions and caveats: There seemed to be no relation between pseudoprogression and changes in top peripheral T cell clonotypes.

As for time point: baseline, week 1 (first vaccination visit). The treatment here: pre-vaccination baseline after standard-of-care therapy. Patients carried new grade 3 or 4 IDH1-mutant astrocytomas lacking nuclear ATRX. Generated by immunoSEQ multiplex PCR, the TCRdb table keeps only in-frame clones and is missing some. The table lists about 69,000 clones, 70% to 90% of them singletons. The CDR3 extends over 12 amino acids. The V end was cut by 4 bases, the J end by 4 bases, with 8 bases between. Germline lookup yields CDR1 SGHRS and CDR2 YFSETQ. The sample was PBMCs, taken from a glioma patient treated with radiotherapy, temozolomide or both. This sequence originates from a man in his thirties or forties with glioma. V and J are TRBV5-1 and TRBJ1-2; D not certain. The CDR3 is CASSAEVYGYTF. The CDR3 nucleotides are TGCGCCAGCAGCGCTGAGGTCTATGGCTACACCTTC.